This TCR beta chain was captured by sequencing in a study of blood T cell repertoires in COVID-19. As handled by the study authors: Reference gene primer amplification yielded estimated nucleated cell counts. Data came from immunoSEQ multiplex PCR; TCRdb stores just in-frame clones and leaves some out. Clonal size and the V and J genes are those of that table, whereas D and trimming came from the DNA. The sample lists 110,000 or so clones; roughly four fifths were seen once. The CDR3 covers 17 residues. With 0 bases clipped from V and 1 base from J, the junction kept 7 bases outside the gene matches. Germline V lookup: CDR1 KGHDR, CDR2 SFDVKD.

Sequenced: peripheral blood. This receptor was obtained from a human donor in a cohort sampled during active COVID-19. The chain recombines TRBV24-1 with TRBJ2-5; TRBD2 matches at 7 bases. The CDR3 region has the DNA TGTGCCACCAGTGATTTGGGCCCCGGGGGGAGCCAAGAGACCCAGTACTTC. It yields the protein CATSDLGPGGSQETQYF.